The rows below give T cell receptor beta chains drawn from one sample of a study of shared clonotypes between healthy human individuals. The table came from immunoSEQ multiplex PCR; TCRdb's copy has only in-frame clones and leaves some out. The sample consists of roughly 2 million clones, 90% to 96% of them appearing once. The sample consisted of naive CD4+ T cells sorted from blood. Source of these receptors: a man aged 18 to 30 in good health. CDR3s include the opening cysteine and the closing phenylalanine or tryptophan. The order of the fields is J gene, D gene, V gene, clone size, CDR3 DNA, CDR3 protein. A D gene is named only where the DNA matches it firmly. Where a row states a size, it is once, few, many or the class of an expanded clone; other rows omit it.

TRBJ2-2 - TRBV6-4 - TGTGCCAGCAGTGTCATGGCTAGCGCCTACACCGGGGAGCTGTTTTTT CASSVMASAYTGELFF
TRBJ2-3 - TRBV9 - TGTGCCAGCAGCGTAGTACTAGGGGAAGGGGGAGATACGCAGTATTTT CASSVVLGEGGDTQYF
TRBJ1-1 - TRBV7-2 once TGTGCCAGCAGCTTAGCTCAAGCCACTGAAGCTTTCTTT CASSLAQATEAFF
TRBJ2-2 - TRBV19 - TGTGCCAGTAGTATAGTGGTGGTGACCGGGGAGCTGTTTTTT CASSIVVVTGELFF
TRBJ1-3 - TRBV9 - TGTGCCAGCAGCGCCCTAGTTACAGGAAACACCATATATTTT CASSALVTGNTIYF
TRBJ1-1 - TRBV7-2 - TGTGCCAGCAGCTTAGCATTGAGAGTTTCTGAAGCTTTCTTT CASSLALRVSEAFF
TRBJ2-2 TRBD2 TRBV18 - TGTGCCAGCTCACCATTCACTAGCGGTTTGAACACCGGGGAGCTGTTTTTT CASSPFTSGLNTGELFF
TRBJ1-3 - TRBV2 few TGTGCCAGCAGTGAAGGGGCTGGAAACACCATATATTTT CASSEGAGNTIYF
TRBJ1-5 - TRBV6-6 - TGTGCCAGCAGTTACTCGGAGTCCAATCAGCCCCAGCATTTT CASSYSESNQPQHF
TRBJ1-2 - TRBV21-1 - TGTGCCAGCAGCCCGGACAGGGTAGTGGGCGGCTACACCTTC CASSPDRVVGGYTF
TRBJ2-5 TRBD1 TRBV2 - TGTGCCAGCAGGCCGGGACAGGGAGGGGGAGAGACCCAGTACTTC CASRPGQGGGETQYF
TRBJ2-3 - TRBV7-8 - TGTGCCAGCAGGTTACGGGAGACGGCAGATACGCAGTATTTT CASRLRETADTQYF
TRBJ1-1 - TRBV6-5 once TGTGTTTCTCAGCGGAACACTGAAGCTTTCTTT CVSQRNTEAFF
TRBJ1-3 - TRBV5-1 - TGCGCCAGCAGCTTCTCAGAAAAGCCTTCTGGAAACACCATATATTTT CASSFSEKPSGNTIYF
TRBJ1-1 - TRBV28 - TGTGCCAGCAGTCTACCCGGGACACTGAACACTGAAGCTTTCTTT CASSLPGTLNTEAFF
TRBJ2-1 - TRBV7-8 - TGTGCCAGCAGCTTCCTAGGGTACAATGAGCAGTTCTTC CASSFLGYNEQFF
TRBJ1-1 - TRBV29-1 - TGCAGCGTGTTTGTTTCGAGGGACACTGAAGCTTTCTTT CSVFVSRDTEAFF
TRBJ1-4 - TRBV15 - TGTGCCACCAGCAGCAGGGGCGAAAAACTGTTTTTT CATSSRGEKLFF
TRBJ2-7 - TRBV6-1 - TGTGCCAGCAGTGAAAGGATAGTGAGCTCCTACGAGCAGTACTTC CASSERIVSSYEQYF
TRBJ1-1 - TRBV4-1 - TGCGCCAGCAGCTACAGGGAATGGAACACTGAAGCTTTCTTT CASSYREWNTEAFF
TRBJ2-7 - TRBV2 - TGTGCCAGCAGGGGAACAGCGGACGAGCAGTACTTC CASRGTADEQYF
TRBJ2-6 - TRBV5-6 - TGTGCCAGCAGCTTGAGCTTCCAGGTCTACTCTGGGGCCAACGTCCTGACTTTC CASSLSFQVYSGANVLTF
TRBJ2-3 - TRBV30 - TGTGCCTGGAGTGTGGGGGACACGGGATACACAGATACGCAGTATTTT CAWSVGDTGYTDTQYF
TRBJ2-7 TRBD1 TRBV6-1 - TGTGCCAGCAGTGAGGACAGGGTTGCCTACGAGCAGTACTTC CASSEDRVAYEQYF
TRBJ2-3 TRBD2 TRBV5-1 - TGCGCCAGCAGCTTGGGGTCCGCGGGGGGGCCCTCAGATACGCAGTATTTT CASSLGSAGGPSDTQYF
TRBJ2-5 TRBD2 TRBV2 - TGTGCCAGCTTAGCGGGAGGGCCGGTGGAGACCCAGTACTTC CASLAGGPVETQYF
TRBJ1-5 - TRBV9 - TGTGCCAGCAGCCAGACAGCTACGTACTGGCCCCAGCATTTT CASSQTATYWPQHF
TRBJ1-6 TRBD1 TRBV7-9 - TGTGCCAGCAGCGGGAAGGACAGGGGCGAAGAACCCCTCCACTTT CASSGKDRGEEPLHF
TRBJ1-1 TRBD1 TRBV10-3 - TGTGCCATCAGTGAGTACAGGGGGCCGGTTGAAGCTTTCTTT CAISEYRGPVEAFF
TRBJ2-1 TRBD2 TRBV14 - TGTGCCAGCAGCCACCTGACTAGCGGGAGTCGATCGAATGAGCAGTTCTTC CASSHLTSGSRSNEQFF
TRBJ2-1 - TRBV7-3 - TGTGCCAGCAGCTTAGGACTGTTCAATGAGCAGTTCTTC CASSLGLFNEQFF
TRBJ2-2 - TRBV7-2 - TGTGCCAGCAGCTATATGGGTGTGAACACCGGGGAGCTGTTTTTT CASSYMGVNTGELFF
TRBJ2-2 TRBD2 TRBV14 - TGTGCCAGTAGGGCTAGCGGACACACCGGGGAGCTGTTTTTT CASRASGHTGELFF
TRBJ2-1 TRBD2 TRBV10-2 - TGCGCCAGCAGGGCCCCTGGCGGGAGGGCCTACAATGAGCAGTTCTTC CASRAPGGRAYNEQFF
TRBJ1-4 - TRBV19 - TGTGCCAGTAGCCTCTCACAAACTAATGAAAAACTGTTTTTT CASSLSQTNEKLFF
TRBJ2-7 TRBD1 TRBV27 - TGTGCCAGCAGTTTATCTACCAGGGGGAACTACGAGCAGTACTTC CASSLSTRGNYEQYF
TRBJ2-3 - TRBV6-6 - TGTGCCAGCAGCCCCGGGGGAAGTACAGATACGCAGTATTTT CASSPGGSTDTQYF
TRBJ1-2 TRBD1 TRBV5-4 - TGTGCCAGCAGCTCGGGACAGGGGGCTTATGGCTACACCTTC CASSSGQGAYGYTF
TRBJ2-1 TRBD1 TRBV7-9 - TGTGCCAGCAGCTCCCTGACAGGGAGCTCCTACAATGAGCAGTTCTTC CASSSLTGSSYNEQFF
TRBJ1-4 - TRBV30 - TGTGCCTGGAGTGCCTTTGGGGGGGCTGGCGAAAAACTGTTTTTT CAWSAFGGAGEKLFF
TRBJ2-2 - TRBV30 - TGTGCCTGGGCGACGGGGTCGAACACCGGGGAGCTGTTTTTT CAWATGSNTGELFF
TRBJ2-5 - TRBV30 once TGTGCCTGGAGTGATACCAGCCTCCAAGAGACCCAGTACTTC CAWSDTSLQETQYF
TRBJ2-7 TRBD2 TRBV7-2 - TGTGCCAGCAGCTTAGATACAGCGGGGGCCTCCTACGAGCAGTACTTC CASSLDTAGASYEQYF
TRBJ2-5 - TRBV6-6 - TGTGCCAGCAGTTCCTTAAGGGGCTCGGAGACCCAGTACTTC CASSSLRGSETQYF
TRBJ2-7 TRBD1 TRBV5-4 - TGCGCCAGCAGCTTGGGTCTCGACAGGGACAACGAGCAGTACTTC CASSLGLDRDNEQYF
TRBJ2-7 - TRBV19 - TGTGCCAGTAGCCGAAATAGCGGAGGCTCCTACGAGCAGTACTTC CASSRNSGGSYEQYF
TRBJ1-1 - TRBV18 - TGTGCCAGCTCATCCCTGACCGGGACTGAAGCTTTCTTT CASSSLTGTEAFF
TRBJ2-2 - TRBV5-4 - TGTGCCAGCAGCGTTGGACCGACCAACACCGGGGAGCTGTTTTTT CASSVGPTNTGELFF
TRBJ2-3 - TRBV11-3 - TGTGCCAGCAGCCCAGGGACAGATACGCAGTATTTT CASSPGTDTQYF